The 21 T cell receptor beta chains listed next were all sequenced from one sample in a study of T-cell memory formation after mild COVID-19. TCRdb re-analysed the 5' RACE reads in MiXCR, keeping a single row per CDR3 protein. This repertoire shows some 310,000 distinct CDR3 sequences, under 25% found once; its top ten account for roughly 21%. The sequenced sample consisted of PBMCs or a T cell subset sorted from them (not recorded which). These receptors all stem from a man between 18 and 35 years old who had mild COVID-19 (a few samples of this study predate the infection). Cell type and time point are not known.

J is TRBJ2-4 and V is TRBV5-6; D unclear. The germline gives CDR1 SGHDT, CDR2 YYEEEE. The CDR3 consists of 15 residues. The V end was cut by 2 bases, the J end by 8 bases, with 17 bases between. The CDR3 DNA follows: TGTGCCAGCAGCTTTTTCTACTTAGTCCGCGACATTCAGTACTTC. Translation gives CASSFFYLVRDIQYF.

This clonotype showed up just a few times. The J gene is TRBJ2-5, the V gene TRBV7-9; D is possibly TRBD1 or TRBD2 (6 bases each). V was trimmed by 1 base and J by 5 bases, leaving 14 bases between them. CDR1 is SEHNR and CDR2 is FQNEAQ in the germline V gene (reference sequence). The CDR3 length is 15 residues. The CDR3 spells CASSLGSGGTETQYF. The CDR3 nucleotides are TGTGCCAGCAGCTTAGGGTCCGGGGGCACGGAGACCCAGTACTTC. Based on the CDR3 plus reference TRBV7-9 and TRBJ2-5, the full variable domain is DTGVSQNPRHKITKRGQNVTFRCDPISEHNRLYWYRQTLGQGPEFLTYFQNEAQLEKSRLLSDRFSAERPKGSFSTLEIQRTEQGDSAMYLCASSLGSGGTETQYFGPGTRLLVL.

There are a few counts of this clonotype. The V gene is TRBV18, the J gene TRBJ2-5; 10 bases line up with TRBD1. The CDR3 spans 15 residues. The V gene end was trimmed by 3 bases and the J gene end by 5 bases; junction bases not matched to a gene: 6. Germline V gene sequence: CDR1 KGHSH, CDR2 LQKENI. CDR3 in DNA: TGTGCCAGCTCACCGGACAGGGGGAGAAGGGAGACCCAGTACTTC. This translates into CASSPDRGRRETQYF.

The chain couples TRBV10-3 to TRBJ1-1, with unresolved D. With 4 bases removed from V and 1 base from J, the gap between germline ends came to 13 bases. The CDR3 covers 15 residues. Germline V gene lookup returns CDR1 ENHRY and CDR2 SYGVKD. The CDR3 coding sequence is TGTGCCATCAGTGTCTCGCGAAGGGAGAACACTGAAGCTTTCTTT. Protein product: CAISVSRRENTEAFF.

The chain combines TRBV4-3 with TRBJ2-5, with D unclear. The CDR3 has 13 amino acids. CDR1 and CDR2 from the germline V gene are LGHNA and YSLEER. The V gene lost 0 bases and the J gene lost 5 bases, with 7 bases spanning the gap. CDR3 in DNA: TGCGCCAGCAGCCAAGACTACTGGGAGACCCAGTACTTC. This sequence encodes CASSQDYWETQYF.

This clonotype was detected once. J is TRBJ2-1 and V is TRBV7-8; 7 positions match TRBD2. CDR1 is SGHVS and CDR2 is FQNEAQ in the germline V gene. Unmatched junction bases numbered 6, after V lost 3 bases and J lost 4 bases. CDR3 length equals 15 residues. CDR3 in amino acids: CASSFIAGVYNEQFF. CDR3 nucleotide sequence: TGTGCCAGCAGCTTTATAGCGGGCGTTTACAATGAGCAGTTCTTC. Supplemented by reference TRBV7-8 and TRBJ2-1, the full variable domain reads GAGVSQSPRYKVAKRGQDVALRCDPISGHVSLFWYQQALGQGPEFLTYFQNEAQLDKSGLPSDRFFAERPEGSVSTLKIQRTQQEDSAVYLCASSFIAGVYNEQFFGPGTRLTVL.

The chain is built from TRBV6-1 and TRBJ2-7; no definite D call. The germline V and J ends were trimmed by 6 bases and 0 bases, with 15 bases remaining between them. The germline V gene has CDR1 MNHNS and CDR2 SASEGT. This CDR3 comprises 15 residues. The CDR3 here is CASRPGRSNSYEQYF. The CDR3 nucleotides are TGTGCCAGCAGACCTGGACGGTCCAACTCCTACGAGCAGTACTTC.

The rearrangement links TRBV20-1 to TRBJ2-3, with 10 bases aligning to TRBD2. This CDR3 region has 13 residues. CDR1 is DFQATT, CDR2 SNEGSKA, per germline (reference sequence). J gave up 7 bases and V 6 bases, and 7 bases lay outside the gene matches. This chain's CDR3 is CSAPPSGRNTQYF. The CDR3 DNA reads as TGCAGTGCCCCCCCTAGCGGGAGAAATACGCAGTATTTT.

V gene TRBV27 combines with J gene TRBJ1-6, with D unresolved. V dropped 3 bases and J dropped 9 bases, with 15 bases sitting between them. In germline, CDR1 is MNHEY, CDR2 SMNVEV (reference sequence). The CDR3 has 15 amino acids. The CDR3 DNA is TGTGCCAGCAGTTTGTTTTCGCGGGGTGGTTCACCCCTCCACTTT. This sequence encodes CASSLFSRGGSPLHF.

The chain is built from TRBV7-8 and TRBJ1-1; 9 nucleotides line up with TRBD1. The V and J ends lost 5 bases and 5 bases, in that order; junction bases with no gene match: 12. Per the germline V gene, CDR1 is SGHVS and CDR2 is FQNEAQ. The CDR3 is 16 amino acids. In DNA form, the CDR3 reads TGTGCCAGCAGCATTCGACAGGGGGTATTGACTACTGAAGCTTTCTTT. Its protein is CASSIRQGVLTTEAFF. The full variable domain, completed using reference TRBV7-8 and TRBJ1-1, is GAGVSQSPRYKVAKRGQDVALRCDPISGHVSLFWYQQALGQGPEFLTYFQNEAQLDKSGLPSDRFFAERPEGSVSTLKIQRTQQEDSAVYLCASSIRQGVLTTEAFFGQGTRLTVV.

The V call is TRBV6-2 or TRBV6-3, the J call TRBJ1-2, with a possible D match to TRBD1 (5 bases). The CDR3 length is 14 residues. Looked up from germline, CDR1 is MNHEY and CDR2 is SVGEGT. Trimming stripped 6 bases from V and 5 bases from J, with 16 bases between. The CDR3 protein is CASSPGTDQYGYTF. CDR3 sequence (DNA): TGTGCCAGCAGCCCTGGGACCGATCAATATGGCTACACCTTC.

In this sample, this clonotype turned up a few times. J is TRBJ1-1 and V is TRBV12-3 or TRBV12-4; the match to TRBD1 covers 7 bases. Unmatched junction bases numbered 5, after V lost 6 bases and J lost 10 bases. This CDR3 comprises 11 residues. The CDR3 nucleotides read TGTGCCAGCAGCCTGGACAGGCGAGCTTTCTTT. It yields the protein CASSLDRRAFF.

This clonotype was counted between two and nine times. Here the CDR3 reads CASKMVSGANVLTF. The CDR3 DNA reads as TGCGCCAGCAAAATGGTCTCTGGGGCCAACGTCCTGACTTTC. The chain has TRBV10-2 and TRBJ2-6; D unclear. Germline V gene data show CDR1 as WSHSY and CDR2 as SAAADI. The CDR3 consists of 14 residues. Trimming stripped 7 bases from V and 0 bases from J, with 7 bases between.

This clonotype showed up just a few times. The rearrangement joins TRBV5-4 to TRBJ2-1, with TRBD2 identical over 10 bases. This CDR3 comprises 15 residues. Germline V gene lookup returns CDR1 SGHNT and CDR2 YYREEE (reference sequence). The junction had 7 bases not matched to a gene; V was cut back by 4 bases and J by 6 bases. CDR3 sequence (DNA): TGTGCCAGCAGCGCGAAAGCGGGGGGGTTCAATGAGCAGTTCTTC. Amino acids: CASSAKAGGFNEQFF.

This clonotype turned up a few times. This rearrangement joins TRBV12-3 or TRBV12-4 to TRBJ2-5; the D gene is possibly TRBD2 (5 bases). This CDR3 is 11 amino acids long. Trimming removed 7 bases at V and 10 bases at J, with 13 bases between. Written as DNA, the CDR3 is TGTGCCAGCACACTAGGGATTGGCCAGTACTTC. Translating it yields CASTLGIGQYF.

This clonotype came up a few times. The chain couples TRBV2 to TRBJ2-4; the D is unclear. CDR3 size: 11 residues. Trimming left V 2 bases short and J 13 bases short, with 9 bases between. Germline values: CDR1 SNHLY, CDR2 FYNNEI. The DNA of the CDR3 is TGTGCCAGCAGTGAATATGCCATACAGTACTTC. Amino acid sequence: CASSEYAIQYF.

This clonotype has a count of ten or more. The chain uses TRBV10-3 and TRBJ2-2; D unresolved. The CDR3 length is 12 residues. With 1 base removed from V and 7 bases from J, the gap between germline ends came to 4 bases. Germline loops: CDR1 ENHRY, CDR2 SYGVKD. CDR3: CAISEWNGELFF. CDR3 in DNA: TGTGCCATCAGTGAGTGGAACGGGGAGCTGTTTTTT.

V usage is TRBV12-3 or TRBV12-4 and J usage is TRBJ1-2, with TRBD1 identical over 11 bases. V lost 6 bases to trimming and J lost 8 bases; unmatched junction nucleotides: 11. The CDR3 has 15 residues. The CDR3 nucleotides are TGTGCCAGCAGCCCCGGGACAGGGGGTGTTGTAGGCTACACCTTC. The encoded protein is CASSPGTGGVVGYTF.

The rearrangement uses TRBV7-2 and TRBJ2-7, with D possibly being TRBD2 (6 bases). V was pared by 4 bases and J by 2 bases, with 15 bases between. This CDR3 is 15 amino acids long. Germline CDR1 and CDR2: SGHTA and FQGNSA. The chain's CDR3 is CASSSQAGRAYEQYV. CDR3 nucleotides: TGTGCCAGCAGCTCCCAGGCGGGACGGGCCTACGAGCAGTACGTC.

The chain employs TRBV5-5 and TRBJ1-2; 7 nucleotides agree with TRBD1. The CDR3 has 14 amino acids. Germline V lookup: CDR1 SGHKS, CDR2 YYEKEE (reference sequence). The junction had 6 bases not matched to a gene; V was cut back by 3 bases and J by 4 bases. The CDR3 region has the DNA TGTGCCAGCAGCTACCGGTGGGACAGCTATGGCTACACCTTC. Translation gives CASSYRWDSYGYTF.

The V and J genes are TRBV7-3 and TRBJ2-5; 7 nucleotides agree with TRBD2. Germline V lookup: CDR1 SGHTA, CDR2 FQGTGA. CDR3 length: 15 amino acids. V lost 5 bases and J lost 3; bases outside the gene matches: 9. The CDR3 region is CASSLGSRGEETQYF. The CDR3 nucleotides read TGTGCCAGCAGCCTAGGGTCCCGGGGGGAAGAGACCCAGTACTTC.